This T cell receptor beta chain was recovered during a study of blood T cell repertoires in COVID-19. Study-wide context: Italy, Spain and the United States were the sources of the convalescent and acute COVID-19 samples. PBMCs, B-cell-depleted T cells, or T cells provided the cDNA or gDNA that made up the material.

The CDR3 sequence is 15 residues long. Germline V gene data show CDR1 as MNHEY and CDR2 as SVGEGT. Losses at the gene ends were 3 bases for V and 4 bases for J; bases not matched to a gene: 3. The authors' processing: Amplification with reference gene primers provided the estimates of nucleated cell counts. The table came from immunoSEQ multiplex PCR; TCRdb's copy has only in-frame clones and leaves some out. That table gives V, J and clone size, and the DNA gave D and trimming. The data contain more than 150,000 clones, about 88% of them seen just once; the ten biggest clones take up over 0.85%. The TCR sequence derives from a man aged 18 to 30 with acute or convalescent COVID-19. Material for sequencing was peripheral blood. J is TRBJ2-3 and V is TRBV6-2 or TRBV6-3; 11 positions match TRBD2. CDR3 in amino acids: CASSYTSGGSDTQYF. The CDR3 DNA is TGTGCCAGCAGTTATACTAGCGGGGGTTCAGATACGCAGTATTTT.